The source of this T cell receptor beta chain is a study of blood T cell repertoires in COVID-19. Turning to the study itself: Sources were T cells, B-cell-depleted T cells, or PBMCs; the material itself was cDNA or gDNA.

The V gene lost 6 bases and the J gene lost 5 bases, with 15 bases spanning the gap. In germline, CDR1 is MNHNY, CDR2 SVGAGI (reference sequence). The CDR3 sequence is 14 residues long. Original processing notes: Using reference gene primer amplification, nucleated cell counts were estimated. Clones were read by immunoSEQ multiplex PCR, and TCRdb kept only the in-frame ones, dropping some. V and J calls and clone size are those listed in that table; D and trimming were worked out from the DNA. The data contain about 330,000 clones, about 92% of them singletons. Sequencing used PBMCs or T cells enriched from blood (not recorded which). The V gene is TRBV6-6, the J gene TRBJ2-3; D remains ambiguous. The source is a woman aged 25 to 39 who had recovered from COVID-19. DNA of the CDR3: TGTGCCAGCAGGCCCACGAGCAGGCGAGATACGCAGTATTTT. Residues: CASRPTSRRDTQYF.